One TCR beta chain is described in this entry. This clonotype came up many times. This clone's antigen is unknown. Base-call qualities are not available, and no considerably larger clone is one nucleotide away. The TCR beta CDR3 regions were amplified from RNA transcripts. A first-round RT-PCR of the TCR CDR3 used the HTBI primer set with the Qiagen OneStep RT-PCR kit. A second multiplex PCR round built the libraries, followed by size selection and purification. Sequencing of the libraries was done on an Illumina HiSeq2000 using paired-end 100 bp reads. As for the authors' bioinformatics: SOAPnuke was used to process the raw data, removing reads that contained adapters or uncalled bases, had a mean Phred below 15, or lacked an exact match to the constant primer or identifier. High-quality paired reads were merged with COPE v1.2.5, and unique nucleotide sequences were defined as clonotypes. Clonotypes were aligned to IMGT TRBV, TRBD and TRBJ reference segments using MiTCR v1.1. Analysis was restricted to V-J combinations with a frequency above 0.0001, which covered 99.2% of repertoires. The TCS score was defined as the ratio of F50 (clonal expansion) to E x V (chaos), calculated using BLOSUM62-based TCRdist between CDR3 peptides within each V-J. Welch's t-statistics and random forest reduced just over 500 V-J features to 13, which were used in a naive Bayes classifier (R e1071). Using fastp trimming at Q25 and MiXCR clonotype assembly, TCRdb reanalyzed the public sequencing data and kept in-frame beta chains. Every distinct CDR3 protein forms one entry, paired with its most common genes and DNA. The V and J calls were determined by TCRdb, not by the authors. This sample gives a few hundred thousand distinct CDR3 sequences in total; around a sixth of them show up just once. The ten largest clones add up to approximately 8% of the sample.

The CDR3, cysteine through phenylalanine, is 15 amino acids long. Only the CDR3 region is kept as DNA, spanning 45 bases read in frame from base 1. For CDR1 and CDR2, the germline V gene lists KGHSH and LQKENI. V is pared back by 6 bases and J by 1 base, with 15 bases lying between the germline termini. The sample is drawn from a study of T cells in Graves' hyperthyroidism and ophthalmopathy (dated by TCRdb to the late 2010s). About the study as a whole: Peripheral blood was collected at initial diagnosis, before any treatment. After blood sampling, hyperthyroidism patients were treated with methimazole at a starting dose of 30 mg daily, and ophthalmopathy patients were treated with high-dose intravenous methylprednisolone. The approximately 100 discovery patients were randomly divided into training and test sets at a 7:3 ratio. The paper reports TCR Vbeta CDR3 sequencing of roughly 140 peripheral blood samples: under 45 ophthalmopathy, about 75 hyperthyroidism and approximately 17 progressor patients. A discovery cohort of about 100 patients, fewer than 50 with Graves' ophthalmopathy and roughly 59 with stable Graves' hyperthyroidism, was used to find distinguishing TCR V-J signatures. Thyroid tissue and blood T-cell repertoires from over 5 Graves' hyperthyroidism patients were also compared in the study. Whether ophthalmopathy could be predicted prospectively was tested in an independent validation cohort made up of under 20 hyperthyroidism patients plus 17 patients who later progressed to ophthalmopathy. The paper as a whole reports these results and caveats: Sample size was not statistically predetermined, and investigators were not blinded to group allocation. Ophthalmopathy was separated from stable hyperthyroidism by a 13 V-J signature model, with 87.88% sensitivity and approximately 84% specificity obtained in cross-validation and 80%/75% obtained in testing. During validation, the model predicted progression to ophthalmopathy a median of around 7 months ahead of onset, with almost 71% sensitivity and more than 72% specificity. Blood samples also contained most of the expanded thyroid clonotypes (frequency above 0.001), which suggests that blood repertoires may reflect thyroid immune responses.

A patient counted as having stable Graves' hyperthyroidism if no progression to ophthalmopathy occurred over 18 months of follow-up. The hyperthyroidism patients were between 18 and 65 years old and newly diagnosed, with a disease duration of less than 2 months. Any patient with an uncontrolled infection, another autoimmune disease, pregnancy or lactation was excluded. Diagnoses were based on clinical symptoms, serum thyroxine and TRAb, thyroid ultrasound and orbital computed tomography. PBMCs were separated from roughly 10 ml of fresh peripheral blood using Ficoll-Paque density gradient centrifugation. Trizol reagent was used to extract total RNA, and RNA quality was then checked on an Agilent 2100 Bioanalyzer.

This chain joins TRBV18 to TRBJ1-1; TRBD1 is a weak D gene call, 5 bases matching. This receptor was obtained from a woman aged 18-30 years with Graves' hyperthyroidism. The sequenced sample was blood. The CDR3 region reads CASSRAGTTNTEAFF. The nucleotide sequence reads as follows: TGTGCCAGCTCCAGGGCCGGGACGACGAACACTGAAGCTTTCTTT.